Described below is a single T cell receptor beta chain sequence and its context. This sample is part of a study of blood T cells in healthy people across ages. Through a sample-barcoded 5' primer and a J-beta primer mix, a second PCR was run for about 6 to 12 cycles. TCRdb independently ran MiXCR on the 5' RACE reads; one entry per CDR3 protein. The table records fewer than 900,000 distinct CDR3 sequences, approximately 43% of them present only once. In germline, CDR1 is KGHSH, CDR2 LQKENI. This CDR3 region has 18 residues. Trimming pared 3 bases from V and 11 bases from J, leaving 31 bases between. This chain connects TRBV18 to TRBJ2-5; D is undetermined. This clonotype was sampled from an older woman in good health. Source material: blood. DNA for the CDR3: TGTGCCAGCTCACCGTTCCGGACCGCGGACGGCGCACCCAATGAGCAGTACTTC. The encoded protein is CASSPFRTADGAPNEQYF.